This TCR beta chain comes out of a study of T cell responses to AZD1222 COVID-19 vaccine. This clone came up once. Its antigen is as yet unknown. Trimming stripped 5 bases from V and 8 bases from J, with 22 bases between. Germline CDR1 reads MNHNY; CDR2 reads SVGAGI (reference sequence). This CDR3 region has 16 residues. General observations from the study: Without day 14 samples, only post-peak T cell repertoires were studied. Spike was spanned by vaccine-associated CD4 TCRs, which were dominant at 160-218 and 743-854.

Data came from immunoSEQ multiplex PCR; TCRdb stores just in-frame clones and leaves some out. The repertoire consists of more than 150,000 clones, with 85% to 95% occurring once and the leading ten covering around 9.3%. The TCR comes from an adult in good health. The rearrangement joins TRBV6-6 to TRBJ2-1; possibly TRBD2 for D (5 bases). This sample comprised peripheral blood, obtained on day 0 of AZD1222 vaccination. CDR3 nucleotides: TGTGCCAGCAGTCGACGGGCTGGGAGTCAGTTGGATGAGCAGTTCTTC. Residues: CASSRRAGSQLDEQFF.